This T cell receptor beta chain was sequenced for a study of identical twins. Study-wide findings and caveats: Researchers caution that invariant MAIT and iNKT cells could partly confound zero-insertion analyses.

Every sampled donor was Caucasian and healthy. TCRdb passed the 5' RACE reads through MiXCR, listing each CDR3 protein once. Among fewer than 650,000 distinct CDR3 sequences listed, approximately 10% were seen once. This clonotype appeared many times. Its antigen is unidentified. The CDR3 has 16 residues. Trimming removed 6 bases from V and 1 base from J; junction bases left unmatched: 9. This same sample was also taken into another study, of yellow fever vaccine responses in identical twins. This second study notes: Twins reportedly mounted vaccine T cell responses that seemed partly convergent, partly personalized.

The TCR sequence derives from a young woman in good health. Sequenced sample: PBMCs. This sequence joins TRBV12-3 or TRBV12-4 and TRBJ2-1; TRBD2 matches at 7 bases. CDR3 loop: CASSDSGAGSYNEQFF. The CDR3 bases are TGTGCCAGCAGCGACAGCGGGGCGGGGTCCTACAATGAGCAGTTCTTC.